Detailed here is one TCR beta chain. The antigen is undetermined. These data come from a study of cytomegalovirus exposure and HLA in healthy donors. The study, taken as a whole, reports: Through in vitro validation, three CMV-associated chains were shown to be specific for CMV antigens.

Sequencing was performed with immunoSEQ multiplex PCR; in TCRdb, only in-frame clones are kept and a portion is missing. The data hold about 140,000 clones, with around 87% observed a single time. The clonotype comes from a man aged 18 to 30 in good health and CMV-seropositive. The sample was PBMCs.

The CDR3 nucleotides are TGTGCCACCTTGGACAGTCCTAACTATGGCTACACCTTC. It is translated as CATLDSPNYGYTF. V usage is TRBV27 and J usage is TRBJ1-2, with D possibly being TRBD1 (6 bases). The ends were cut back, 10 bases at V and 0 bases at J, with 12 bases in the middle. The V gene's germline CDR1 is MNHEY and CDR2 SMNVEV (reference sequence). The CDR3 is 13 residues long.